This T cell receptor beta chain appears in the sequencing data of a study of cytotoxic CD8 clonotypes in ibrutinib-treated CLL. The table came from immunoSEQ multiplex PCR; TCRdb's copy has only in-frame clones and leaves some out. This sample has more than 85,000 clones; around 80% occur once, and the top ten carry about 29%. Study-wide results and caveats: Clonality measured at baseline exceeded age-matched healthy donors, tracking circulating CD8+ T-cell counts.

Extraction of around 2 micrograms of genomic DNA from cryopreserved PBMCs supplied material for TCR beta libraries. V lost 4 bases and J lost 5, with 18 bases in between. CDR3 length: 15 amino acids. Germline V gene lookup returns CDR1 SGHRS and CDR2 YFSETQ. Only a few counts were recorded for this clone. Its antigen remains unidentified. The sequence came from a human donor with chronic lymphocytic leukemia. This specimen was PBMCs, taken after 12 months of ibrutinib treatment. The chain couples TRBV5-1 to TRBJ2-5, with unresolved D. In DNA, the CDR3 is TGCGCCAGCAGCCCTCAGGCGGATGAAACGGAGACCCAGTACTTC. Its protein is CASSPQADETETQYF.